Listed below are T cell receptor beta chains from one sample, sequenced in a study of identical twins. TCRdb reanalysed the 5' RACE reads using MiXCR and keeps one entry per CDR3 protein. The sample holds more than 250,000 distinct CDR3 sequences; about 8.3% are singletons and the top ten take around 2.1%. This same sample was also taken into another study, of yellow fever vaccine responses in identical twins.

Specimen: memory (CD45RO+) T cells sorted from blood. The receptors derive from a woman under 30 in good health. Each CDR3 is given with its conserved first and last residue. D genes are given only for firm matches. Not all rows give a size; the values are once, few, many and, for expanded clones, a class.

j_call,cdr3_length,d_call,v_call,clone_size,cdr3_aa,cdr3_nt
TRBJ1-1,13,.,TRBV5-1,many,CASSLDPDTEAFF,TGCGCCAGCAGCTTGGATCCGGACACTGAAGCTTTCTTT
TRBJ2-2,15,.,TRBV15,many,CATSRDPDNTGELFF,TGTGCCACCAGCAGAGACCCGGACAACACCGGGGAGCTGTTTTTT
TRBJ2-3,17,TRBD2,TRBV24-1,.,CATSGARASGPRDTQYF,TGTGCCACCAGTGGGGCCCGGGCTAGCGGGCCTCGAGATACGCAGTATTTT
TRBJ2-3,14,TRBD2,TRBV12-3/TRBV12-4,.,CASSFAGVTDTQYF,TGTGCCAGCAGTTTTGCGGGAGTAACAGATACGCAGTATTTT
TRBJ1-1,14,.,TRBV6-5,.,CASSWGRQNTEAFF,TGTGCCAGCAGTTGGGGACGGCAGAACACTGAAGCTTTCTTT
TRBJ2-5,16,TRBD2,TRBV20-1,.,CSARRPGLAGAETQYF,TGCAGTGCTAGGAGGCCGGGACTAGCGGGGGCGGAGACCCAGTACTTC
TRBJ1-4,19,TRBD1,TRBV11-1,few,CASSLGATGGYSTNEKLFF,TGTGCCAGCAGCTTAGGCGCAACAGGGGGCTATTCGACTAATGAAAAACTGTTTTTT
TRBJ2-3,14,.,TRBV5-1,.,CASTSGSSTDTQYF,TGCGCCAGCACGAGCGGCTCTAGCACAGATACGCAGTATTTT
TRBJ1-6,16,.,TRBV3-1,few,CASSQAFTGHGSPLHF,TGTGCCAGCAGCCAAGCCTTTACGGGACACGGTTCACCCCTCCACTTT
TRBJ2-3,12,.,TRBV20-1,.,CSATRLGDTQYF,TGCAGCGCCACTAGGTTAGGAGATACGCAGTATTTT
TRBJ2-2,17,.,TRBV6-5,many,CASSYSKSSTNTGELFF,TGTGCCAGCAGTTACTCGAAAAGTAGTACGAACACCGGGGAGCTGTTTTTT
TRBJ2-2,13,.,TRBV7-6,many,CASSLDRNGELFF,TGTGCCAGCAGCTTGGATCGAAACGGGGAGCTGTTTTTT
TRBJ1-4,15,.,TRBV9,.,CASNRDPNQGEKLFF,TGTGCCAGCAACCGGGACCCAAACCAGGGTGAAAAACTGTTTTTT
TRBJ2-7,16,TRBD2,TRBV27,many,CASSLSPSGSLYEQYF,TGTGCCAGCAGTTTATCCCCTAGCGGGAGCTTATACGAGCAGTACTTC
TRBJ2-3,15,.,TRBV6-1,few,CASSRTVSRGDTQYF,TGTGCCAGCAGCAGGACAGTATCCAGGGGAGATACGCAGTATTTT
TRBJ2-7,14,.,TRBV7-9,many,CASSLGGISYEQYF,TGTGCCAGCAGCTTAGGTGGGATTTCCTACGAGCAGTACTTC
TRBJ1-6,13,.,TRBV12-3/TRBV12-4,many,CASSLDIGSPLHF,TGTGCCAGCAGTCTAGACATTGGTTCACCCCTCCACTTT
TRBJ1-2,14,TRBD1,TRBV10-3,many,CAISEDRGLYGYTF,TGTGCCATCAGTGAAGACAGGGGGTTGTATGGCTACACCTTC
TRBJ1-2,14,.,TRBV20-1,many,CSAPPDSQRGGYTF,TGCAGTGCTCCCCCGGACAGCCAAAGGGGGGGCTACACCTTC
TRBJ1-5,15,TRBD1,TRBV5-1,.,CASRETGSGNQPQHF,TGCGCCAGCAGGGAGACAGGGTCGGGCAATCAGCCCCAGCATTTT
TRBJ2-1,15,TRBD2,TRBV28,.,CASSSHSGRDNEQFF,TGTGCCAGCAGTTCCCATAGCGGGCGTGACAATGAGCAGTTCTTC
TRBJ2-1,17,.,TRBV5-6,many,CASSLVALITSYNEQFF,TGTGCCAGCAGCTTGGTGGCTTTGATTACCTCCTACAATGAGCAGTTCTTC
TRBJ2-2,16,.,TRBV9,many,CASSSGGRPNTGELFF,TGTGCCAGCAGCTCCGGGGGTAGGCCCAACACCGGGGAGCTGTTTTTT
TRBJ1-5,16,.,TRBV7-3,few,CASSPEESDSNQPQHF,TGTGCCAGCAGCCCCGAGGAGTCTGATAGCAATCAGCCCCAGCATTTT
TRBJ2-6,14,.,TRBV20-1,few,CSARLRSGANVLTF,TGCAGTGCTAGATTGAGAAGCGGGGCCAACGTCCTGACTTTC
TRBJ2-1,15,.,TRBV6-1,few,CASSENLPGVGEQFF,TGTGCCAGCAGTGAAAACCTCCCAGGGGTAGGTGAGCAGTTCTTC
TRBJ2-1,12,TRBD2,TRBV19,many,CASSPWGGEQFF,TGTGCCAGTAGTCCGTGGGGGGGAGAGCAGTTCTTC
TRBJ1-4,12,.,TRBV6-1,.,CASGAGHEKLFF,TGTGCCAGCGGCGCAGGCCATGAAAAACTGTTTTTT
TRBJ2-2,18,.,TRBV4-2,.,CASSQDRFGWENTGELFF,TGTGCCAGCAGCCAAGATCGGTTCGGGTGGGAGAACACCGGGGAGCTGTTTTTT
TRBJ2-1,16,.,TRBV3-1,.,CASSQGWGVPGNEQFF,TGTGCCAGCAGCCAAGGGTGGGGGGTTCCAGGCAATGAGCAGTTCTTC
TRBJ2-3,14,.,TRBV6-1,many,CASSEWGARDTQYF,TGTGCCAGCAGTGAATGGGGGGCGCGGGATACGCAGTATTTT
TRBJ2-2,15,TRBD1,TRBV5-1,few,CASSPTGVGTGELFF,TGCGCCAGCAGCCCGACAGGGGTGGGGACCGGGGAGCTGTTTTTT
TRBJ1-1,14,TRBD1,TRBV5-5,few,CASSFTGEVTEAFF,TGTGCCAGCAGCTTTACAGGGGAAGTCACTGAAGCTTTCTTT
TRBJ2-1,16,TRBD2,TRBV9,many,CASSVAGSGGYNEQFF,TGTGCCAGCAGCGTAGCAGGTAGCGGGGGCTACAATGAGCAGTTCTTC
TRBJ2-7,13,.,TRBV28,many,CASSLDGPYEQYF,TGTGCCAGCAGTTTGGACGGACCCTACGAGCAGTACTTC
TRBJ2-5,14,TRBD2,TRBV2,.,CASLRREGLETQYF,TGTGCCAGCTTGAGGCGGGAGGGCCTGGAGACCCAGTACTTC
TRBJ1-2,13,TRBD1,TRBV6-5,few,CASRGQGATGYTF,TGTGCCAGCAGAGGACAGGGGGCGACTGGCTACACCTTC
TRBJ2-5,16,.,TRBV11-2,.,CASSPIRAGQLETQYF,TGTGCCAGCAGCCCCATTAGGGCAGGGCAGCTTGAGACCCAGTACTTC
TRBJ2-1,16,.,TRBV7-2,many,CASSLVSSSSYNEQFF,TGTGCCAGCAGCTTAGTCTCATCGAGCTCCTACAATGAGCAGTTCTTC
TRBJ1-2,16,.,TRBV28,few,CASSSGASTIKYGYTF,TGTGCCAGCAGTTCCGGGGCCAGTACCATTAAATATGGCTACACCTTC
TRBJ2-5,17,.,TRBV5-1,many,CASSLSPGNSVPETQYF,TGCGCCAGCAGCTTGAGCCCAGGGAATTCAGTACCAGAGACCCAGTACTTC
TRBJ2-3,16,TRBD1,TRBV5-1,many,CASSLPRQGGTDTQYF,TGCGCCAGCAGCCTCCCACGACAGGGAGGCACAGATACGCAGTATTTT
TRBJ1-2,18,TRBD1,TRBV29-1,few,CSVRGETDRGLVGYGYTF,TGCAGCGTCCGGGGGGAGACGGACAGGGGGCTTGTCGGCTATGGCTACACCTTC
TRBJ2-5,14,.,TRBV5-1,many,CASSLTAVQETQYF,TGCGCCAGCAGCTTGACAGCTGTACAAGAGACCCAGTACTTC
TRBJ1-1,11,.,TRBV2,.,CADISSTEAFF,TGTGCCGATATTTCGAGCACTGAAGCTTTCTTT
TRBJ2-3,13,TRBD2,TRBV6-1,.,CASSEASGRTQYF,TGTGCCAGCAGTGAAGCTAGCGGGAGGACGCAGTATTTT
TRBJ2-3,18,TRBD2,TRBV7-3,.,CASSPNVGLAESTDTQYF,TGTGCCAGCAGCCCGAACGTGGGACTAGCGGAAAGCACAGATACGCAGTATTTT
TRBJ2-7,13,.,TRBV3-1,.,CASSARGSYEQYF,TGTGCCAGCAGCGCTCGCGGGTCCTACGAGCAGTACTTC
TRBJ2-1,13,.,TRBV5-1,many,CASTLTRDNEQFF,TGCGCCAGCACCCTTACTAGGGACAATGAGCAGTTCTTC
TRBJ2-3,11,.,TRBV20-1,many,CSADTGDTQYF,TGCAGTGCAGACACAGGGGATACGCAGTATTTT
TRBJ1-6,14,.,TRBV12-3/TRBV12-4,many,CASRPQANNSPLHF,TGTGCCAGCAGGCCGCAGGCGAATAATTCACCCCTCCACTTT
TRBJ2-2,14,.,TRBV20-1,.,CSATGTSNTGELFF,TGCAGTGCTACCGGGACCTCGAACACCGGGGAGCTGTTTTTT
TRBJ2-3,13,.,TRBV15,few,CATSRGLVDTQYF,TGTGCCACCAGCAGAGGCTTAGTAGATACGCAGTATTTT
TRBJ2-5,14,TRBD2,TRBV5-8,few,CASSASGPVEPQYF,TGTGCCAGCAGCGCTAGCGGCCCAGTTGAACCCCAGTACTTC
TRBJ2-5,13,TRBD2,TRBV10-2,.,CASSEETGTTSDF,TGCGCCAGCAGTGAGGAGACCGGGACTACCTCAGACTTC
TRBJ2-1,17,.,TRBV2,.,CASSDARVGGQYNEQFF,TGTGCCAGCAGTGATGCCCGAGTCGGGGGCCAATACAATGAGCAGTTCTTC
TRBJ2-7,15,.,TRBV6-2/TRBV6-3,.,CASAAYRGWSYEQYF,TGTGCCAGCGCGGCCTATAGAGGATGGTCCTACGAGCAGTACTTC
TRBJ1-4,14,.,TRBV6-1,.,CASTEGGLNEKLFF,TGTGCCAGCACCGAGGGTGGGCTTAATGAAAAACTGTTTTTT
TRBJ2-1,14,.,TRBV5-1,few,CASSLMDPYNEQFF,TGCGCCAGCAGCCTCATGGACCCCTACAATGAGCAGTTCTTC